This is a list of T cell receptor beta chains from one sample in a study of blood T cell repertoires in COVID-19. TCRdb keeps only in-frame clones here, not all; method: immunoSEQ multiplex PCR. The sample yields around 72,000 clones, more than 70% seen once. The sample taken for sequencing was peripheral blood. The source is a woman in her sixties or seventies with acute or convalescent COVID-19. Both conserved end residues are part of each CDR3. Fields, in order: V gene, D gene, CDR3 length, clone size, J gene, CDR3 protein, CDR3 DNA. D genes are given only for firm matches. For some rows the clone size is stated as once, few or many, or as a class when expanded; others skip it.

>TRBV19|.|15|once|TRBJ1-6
CASQVGGTGNSPLHF
TGTGCCAGCCAGGTGGGAGGGACCGGGAATTCACCCCTCCACTTT
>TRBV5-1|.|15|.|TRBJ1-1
CASSWDGPPGTEAFF
TGCGCCAGCAGCTGGGATGGACCGCCGGGGACTGAAGCTTTCTTT
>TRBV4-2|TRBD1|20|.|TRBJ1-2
CASSHDTPGTGPAQGYGYTF
TGTGCCAGCAGCCACGATACTCCCGGGACAGGGCCCGCCCAGGGCTATGGCTACACCTTC
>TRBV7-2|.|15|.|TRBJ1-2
CASSSDILGSYGYTF
TGTGCCAGCAGCTCCGACATACTAGGGTCCTATGGCTACACCTTC
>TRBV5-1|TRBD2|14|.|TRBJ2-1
CASSSGLVGGEQFF
TGCGCCAGCAGCTCTGGACTAGTCGGAGGTGAGCAGTTCTTC
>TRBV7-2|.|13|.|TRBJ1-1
CASRGRGAPEAFF
TGTGCCAGCAGAGGGAGGGGGGCCCCTGAAGCTTTCTTT
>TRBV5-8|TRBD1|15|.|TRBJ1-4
CASSLGQGTNEKLFF
TGTGCCAGCAGCCTTGGACAGGGAACTAATGAAAAACTGTTTTTT
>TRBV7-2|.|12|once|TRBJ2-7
CASGFRNYEQYF
TGTGCCAGCGGATTCAGGAACTACGAGCAGTACTTC
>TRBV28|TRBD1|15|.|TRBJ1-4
CASSIFGTGGEKLFF
TGTGCCAGCAGTATTTTCGGGACAGGGGGAGAAAAACTGTTTTTT
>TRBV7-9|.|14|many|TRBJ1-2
CASSFLMRGDGYTF
TGTGCCAGCAGCTTTCTAATGAGAGGAGATGGCTACACCTTC
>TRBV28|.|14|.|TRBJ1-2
CASKKPGSTNGYTF
TGTGCCAGCAAAAAGCCGGGGTCCACTAATGGCTACACCTTC
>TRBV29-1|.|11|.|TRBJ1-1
CSVSDTNEAFF
TGCAGCGTTAGCGATACAAATGAAGCTTTCTTT
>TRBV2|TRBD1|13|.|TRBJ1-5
CASNRQGGQPQHF
TGTGCCAGCAACCGACAGGGGGGTCAGCCCCAGCATTTT
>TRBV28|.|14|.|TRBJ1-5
CASSSGQPHQPQHF
TGTGCCAGCAGCTCAGGACAGCCGCATCAGCCCCAGCATTTT
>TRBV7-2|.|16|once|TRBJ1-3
CASSLFTGVSGNTIYF
TGTGCCAGCAGCTTGTTTACAGGTGTCTCTGGAAACACCATATATTTT
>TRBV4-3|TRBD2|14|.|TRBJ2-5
CASSPQAGQETQYF
TGCGCCAGCAGCCCCCAAGCGGGACAAGAGACCCAGTACTTC
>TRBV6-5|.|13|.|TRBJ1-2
CASSFGGAGGYTF
TGTGCCAGCAGTTTCGGGGGGGCTGGAGGCTACACCTTC
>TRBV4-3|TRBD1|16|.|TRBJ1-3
CASSQGLGQIGNTIYF
TGCGCCAGCAGCCAGGGCCTGGGACAGATTGGAAACACCATATATTTT
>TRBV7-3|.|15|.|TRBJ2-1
CASSLSSGSYNEQFF
TGTGCCAGCAGCTTAAGTAGCGGCTCCTACAATGAGCAGTTCTTC
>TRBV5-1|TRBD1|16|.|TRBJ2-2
CASSLMGTGQTGELFF
TGCGCCAGCAGCCTCATGGGGACAGGTCAAACCGGGGAGCTGTTTTTT
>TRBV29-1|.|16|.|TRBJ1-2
CSAPLQAGALSYGYTF
TGCAGCGCTCCTCTTCAGGCAGGGGCTCTTAGCTATGGCTACACCTTC
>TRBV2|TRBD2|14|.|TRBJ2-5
CASSAQRDSETQYF
TGTGCCAGCAGTGCGCAGCGGGACTCAGAGACCCAGTACTTC
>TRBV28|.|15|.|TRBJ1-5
CASSLDIYSNQPQHF
TGTGCCAGCAGTTTGGACATTTATAGCAATCAGCCCCAGCATTTT
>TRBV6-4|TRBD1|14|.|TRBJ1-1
CASSDTGTGSQAFF
TGTGCCAGCAGTGACACCGGGACAGGGTCCCAAGCTTTCTTT
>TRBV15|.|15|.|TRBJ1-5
CATSREYNSNQPQHF
TGTGCCACCAGCAGAGAATATAATAGCAATCAGCCCCAGCATTTT
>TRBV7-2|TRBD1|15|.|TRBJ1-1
CASSPPTGLNTEAFF
TGTGCCAGCAGCCCACCGACAGGGCTAAACACTGAAGCTTTCTTT
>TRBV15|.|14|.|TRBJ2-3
CATSPRASADTQYF
TGTGCCACCAGCCCCAGGGCTTCGGCAGATACGCAGTATTTT
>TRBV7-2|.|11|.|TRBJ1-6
CASSLDTPLHF
TGTGCCAGCAGCTTAGACACCCCCCTCCACTTT
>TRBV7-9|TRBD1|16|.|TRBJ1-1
CASSFRKPTGEGEAFF
TGTGCCAGCAGCTTTCGGAAACCGACAGGGGAGGGTGAAGCTTTCTTT
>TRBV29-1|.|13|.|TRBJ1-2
CSVTGTTLYGYTF
TGCAGCGTCACCGGGACAACTCTCTATGGCTACACCTTC
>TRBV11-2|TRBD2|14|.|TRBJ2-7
CASSYTSGRTQQYF
TGTGCCAGCAGCTATACTAGCGGGAGAACCCAGCAGTACTTC
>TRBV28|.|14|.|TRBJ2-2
CASSFSHLEGELFF
TGTGCCAGCAGTTTCAGCCACCTAGAGGGGGAGCTGTTTTTT
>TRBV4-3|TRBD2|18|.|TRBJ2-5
CASSQVGVERERGETQYF
TGCGCCAGCAGCCAAGTCGGGGTGGAGCGGGAGAGGGGAGAGACCCAGTACTTC
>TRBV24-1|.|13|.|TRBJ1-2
CATSDLSPYGYTF
TGTGCCACCAGTGATTTGAGCCCTTATGGCTACACCTTC
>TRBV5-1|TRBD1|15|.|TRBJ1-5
CASSLTGGSNQPQHF
TGCGCCAGCAGCTTGACAGGGGGGAGCAATCAGCCCCAGCATTTT
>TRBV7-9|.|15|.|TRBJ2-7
CASSSIPRGPYEQYF
TGTGCCAGCAGCTCAATCCCAAGGGGCCCCTACGAGCAGTACTTC
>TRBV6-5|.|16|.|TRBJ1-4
CASSYSNGQLNEKLFF
TGTGCCAGCAGTTACTCGAATGGACAGCTTAATGAAAAACTGTTTTTT
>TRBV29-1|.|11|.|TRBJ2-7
CSVVSVPEQYF
TGCAGCGTTGTATCGGTCCCCGAGCAGTACTTC
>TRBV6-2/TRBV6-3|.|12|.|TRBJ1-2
CASSPDSYGYTF
TGTGCCAGCAGCCCGGACTCCTATGGCTACACCTTC
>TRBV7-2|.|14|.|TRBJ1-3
CASSLGSSGNTIYF
TGTGCCAGCAGCTTAGGGAGTTCTGGAAACACCATATATTTT
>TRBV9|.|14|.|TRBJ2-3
CASTRGSSTDTQYF
TGTGCCAGCACACGGGGTTCAAGCACAGATACGCAGTATTTT